The present TCR beta chain was sequenced within a study of OX40 agonist ivuxolimab in advanced cancers. General study findings and limits: Averaging showed that CD8+ T cells had more expanded clones than CD4+ did. Antigen specificity remained undetermined for the expanded peripheral T cells.

Profiled with immunoSEQ multiplex PCR; TCRdb holds only in-frame clones, not every one. The data hold approximately 58,000 clones, with about 88% observed a single time. Remarks on this clone: Its cognate antigen is unknown.

Autoimmune disease history or systemic immunosuppression disqualified patients. Sampled blood was obtained at baseline, cycle 4 day 1, and cycle 7 day 1. Looked up from germline, CDR1 is LNHDA and CDR2 is SQIVND (reference sequence). The CDR3 length is 14 residues. The V gene end was trimmed by 7 bases and the J gene end by 5 bases; junction bases not matched to a gene: 9. The sequence was collected from an adult with an advanced solid tumor such as melanoma, head and neck, liver or kidney cancer. Source: CD4+ or CD8+ T cells sorted from blood, taken in a trial of the OX40 agonist ivuxolimab. This chain uses TRBV19 with TRBJ2-7; 9 bases fit TRBD1. The CDR3 sequence: CASTSPGTGNEQYF. The DNA for the CDR3 is TGTGCCAGTACCTCACCCGGGACAGGGAACGAGCAGTACTTC.